This T cell receptor beta chain originates from a study of cytomegalovirus exposure and HLA in healthy donors. Looking at the study overall: Among 150 million to 200 million T cells, an earlier analysis found 117 million unique TCR beta sequences.

Primers included in the PCR were 60 Vbeta and 13 Jbeta primers. Profiling relied on immunoSEQ multiplex PCR, and the TCRdb table lists in-frame clones only, not all of them. This sample has some 180,000 clones, with about four fifths found just once. This CDR3 region has 16 residues. Germline V lookup: CDR1 LNHDA, CDR2 SQIVND (reference sequence). V lost 5 bases and J lost 3; bases outside the gene matches: 8. The sequence came from a woman under 40 in good health and CMV-seronegative. Sequencing input: PBMCs. V gene TRBV19 combines with J gene TRBJ1-3; 9 bases are shared with TRBD1. In nucleotides, the CDR3 is TGTGCCAGTAGTGCCCGGGGACAGGGCTTTGGAAACACCATATATTTT. This codes for CASSARGQGFGNTIYF.